A selection of T cell receptor beta chains follows, all from one sample in a study of early T cells in non-severe SARS-CoV-2 infection. One entry per CDR3 protein, called by TCRdb with MiXCR from the 5' RACE reads. Of tens of thousands of distinct CDR3 sequences in the sample, 11% were seen once. Sequencing was performed on whole blood. These receptors were taken from an adult who was a healthcare worker with PCR-confirmed SARS-CoV-2 infection or an uninfected control (not recorded which). Each CDR3 is given with its conserved first and last residue. A D gene is named only where the DNA matches it firmly. Only some rows state a clone size, as once, few, many or a class for expanded clones.

j_gene | abundance | v_gene | d_gene | CDR3nt | CDR3aa
TRBJ2-5 | many | TRBV11-1 | TRBD1 | TGTGCCAGCAGCCCTCGTCCCGGGACAGAAGAGACCCAGTACTTC | CASSPRPGTEETQYF
TRBJ2-7 | few | TRBV5-1 | TRBD1 | TGCGCCAGCAGCTTGGGGAGGACAGGGGGCCTGTACGAGCAGTACTTC | CASSLGRTGGLYEQYF
TRBJ1-2 | . | TRBV29-1 | TRBD1 | TGCAGCGTTGACCTACAGGGACAGTTCTATGGCTACACCTTC | CSVDLQGQFYGYTF
TRBJ2-3 | few | TRBV6-6 | . | TGTGCCAGCAGCCAACTACCGCGGACTAGCACAGATACGCAGTATTTT | CASSQLPRTSTDTQYF
TRBJ1-1 | . | TRBV12-3/TRBV12-4 | . | TGTGCCAGCAGTGGGGGTGGGAGCGTCGCTGAAGCTTTCTTT | CASSGGGSVAEAFF
TRBJ1-4 | many | TRBV5-1 | . | TGCGCCAGCAGCTTCGACAGTGAAAAACTGTTTTTT | CASSFDSEKLFF
TRBJ2-5 | many | TRBV7-7 | TRBD1 | TGTGCTAGCAGCATGGGGACAGGGAGGCAAGAGACCCAGTACTTC | CASSMGTGRQETQYF
TRBJ1-2 | . | TRBV12-3/TRBV12-4 | . | TGTGCCAGCAGTTTACAGGGACTCTATGGCTACACCTTC | CASSLQGLYGYTF
TRBJ2-1 | . | TRBV11-2 | . | TGTGCCAGCAGCTTGCGTCAAGAGCAGTTCTTC | CASSLRQEQFF
TRBJ2-3 | . | TRBV24-1 | . | TGTGCCACCAGTGTGGCAGGTAGCACAGATACGCAGTATTTT | CATSVAGSTDTQYF
TRBJ2-1 | . | TRBV9 | TRBD1 | TGTGCCAGCAACGCCGGGACAGGGGGTTACAATGAGCAGTTCTTC | CASNAGTGGYNEQFF
TRBJ1-5 | few | TRBV19 | TRBD1 | TGTGCCAGTACCTCTCGGGGGACAGGGGCTCTTCAGCCCCAGCATTTT | CASTSRGTGALQPQHF
TRBJ2-7 | . | TRBV6-6 | . | TGTGCCAGCAGTTACTCGGTCACGGGCTACGAGCAGTACTTC | CASSYSVTGYEQYF
TRBJ1-1 | many | TRBV7-2 | . | TGTGCCAGCAGCTTAGTCTTGGAATCGTTTGAAGCTTTCTTT | CASSLVLESFEAFF
TRBJ2-3 | . | TRBV7-9 | TRBD1 | TGTGCCAGTGGTGAGGGGGCGACAAGGGGTACAGATACGCAGTATTTT | CASGEGATRGTDTQYF
TRBJ1-1 | . | TRBV29-1 | TRBD1 | TGCAGCGCCTTTACAGGGGTCACTGAAGCTTTCTTT | CSAFTGVTEAFF
TRBJ2-1 | few | TRBV27 | . | TGTGCCAGCGCGCCCGGGAACAATGAGCAGTTCTTC | CASAPGNNEQFF
TRBJ2-1 | few | TRBV6-2/TRBV6-3 | TRBD2 | TGTGCCAGCAGCCGAGCGGGGGGATTGAACAATGAGCAGTTCTTC | CASSRAGGLNNEQFF
TRBJ1-2 | few | TRBV7-6 | . | TGTGCCAGCAGCTTAGGGGAGGACTATGGCTACACCTTC | CASSLGEDYGYTF
TRBJ2-7 | . | TRBV7-3 | TRBD1 | TGTGCCAGCAGCCCCATGACAGGGTCCTACGAGCAGTACTTC | CASSPMTGSYEQYF
TRBJ1-1 | few | TRBV10-3 | . | TGTGCCATCAGTAGTACAGGGACCACTGAAGCTTTCTTT | CAISSTGTTEAFF
TRBJ2-3 | many | TRBV6-5 | . | TGTGCCACCACAGTTACCTGGGGCACAGATACGCAGTATTTT | CATTVTWGTDTQYF
TRBJ1-5 | many | TRBV7-6 | TRBD1 | TGTGCCAGCAGCTTAGAACAGGGGGCGGTCAATCAGCCCCAGCATTTT | CASSLEQGAVNQPQHF
TRBJ2-5 | many | TRBV6-5 | . | TGTGCCAGCAGTTACCTACCGACGAGGGACCAAGAGACCCAGTACTTC | CASSYLPTRDQETQYF
TRBJ2-5 | few | TRBV15 | . | TGTGCCACCAGCAGTGCTGCCTCCAACCAAGAGACCCAGTACTTC | CATSSAASNQETQYF
TRBJ2-7 | few | TRBV29-1 | . | TGCAGCGTTGTTAGCATCTACGAGCAGTACTTC | CSVVSIYEQYF
TRBJ1-5 | many | TRBV7-2 | . | TGTGCCAGCAGCTCCGCGCCCGCATTACCCCAGCATTTT | CASSSAPALPQHF
TRBJ1-5 | many | TRBV2 | . | TGTGCCAGCAGTGAGGCGTTGGGCAGCAATCAGCCCCAGCATTTT | CASSEALGSNQPQHF
TRBJ2-7 | few | TRBV19 | . | TGTGCCAGTAGTGGGTCCCCCTACGAGCAGTACTTC | CASSGSPYEQYF
TRBJ2-7 | many | TRBV29-1 | . | TGCAGCGTGAAAAATGTGGGTTACGAGCAGTACTTC | CSVKNVGYEQYF
TRBJ2-7 | many | TRBV7-9 | TRBD1 | TGTGCCAGCAGCTCACGGACAGGGGGCTACGAGCAGTACTTC | CASSSRTGGYEQYF
TRBJ2-3 | many | TRBV11-3 | . | TGTGCCAGCAGCTTTCACACAGATACGCAGTATTTT | CASSFHTDTQYF
TRBJ2-1 | many | TRBV27 | TRBD2 | TGTGCCAGCAGTTTTCGCGGGGGGTACAATGAGCAGTTCTTC | CASSFRGGYNEQFF
TRBJ2-2 | . | TRBV5-4 | TRBD2 | TGTGCCAGCAGCTTAGGGACTAGCGTTCTCCAAGGCACCGGGGAGCTGTTTTTT | CASSLGTSVLQGTGELFF
TRBJ2-3 | . | TRBV14 | . | TGTGCCAGCAGCCACCGGGACGCATTTAGCACAGATACGCAGTATTTT | CASSHRDAFSTDTQYF
TRBJ2-5 | many | TRBV28 | . | TGTGCCAGCAGTTTCCCAGGGCAAGAGACCCAGTACTTC | CASSFPGQETQYF
TRBJ1-2 | few | TRBV20-1 | . | TGCAGTGCTAGAGAGGTTTCCTATGGCTACACCTTC | CSAREVSYGYTF
TRBJ2-3 | medium-sized | TRBV29-1 | . | TGCAGCGTTGAAAAGTGGGGGAGCACAGATACGCAGTATTTT | CSVEKWGSTDTQYF
TRBJ2-7 | . | TRBV6-1 | TRBD1 | TGTGCCAGCAGTGAAGCCGGGACAGGGTGGTACGAGCAGTACTTC | CASSEAGTGWYEQYF
TRBJ1-1 | many | TRBV5-1 | TRBD1 | TGCGCCAGCAGCTTGGCGGGGACAGGGAAGTCGACTGAAGCTTTCTTT | CASSLAGTGKSTEAFF
TRBJ2-3 | many | TRBV7-3 | . | TGTGCCAGCAGCCGGGGACGGACCGATACGCAGTATTTT | CASSRGRTDTQYF
TRBJ2-3 | few | TRBV7-6 | TRBD2 | TGTGCCAGCAGCTCTCCGACTAGCGGGGGGCCTCAACTCACAGATACGCAGTATTTT | CASSSPTSGGPQLTDTQYF
TRBJ1-1 | . | TRBV7-2 | . | TGTGCCAGCAGCCGACGGGGGCTCGCTGAAGCTTTCTTT | CASSRRGLAEAFF
TRBJ2-6 | many | TRBV30 | TRBD1 | TGTGCCTGGAGTGCGACAGGGATGAGGGCCAACGTCCTGACTTTC | CAWSATGMRANVLTF
TRBJ2-5 | many | TRBV7-8 | TRBD2 | TGTGCCAGCAGCCCTGGTCGCCAGCGGGGCTTAGTGACCCAGTACTTC | CASSPGRQRGLVTQYF
TRBJ1-1 | medium-sized | TRBV4-1 | TRBD1 | TGCGCCAGCAGCCGGACAGGGGTCGGTGAAGCTTTCTTT | CASSRTGVGEAFF
TRBJ2-7 | . | TRBV7-2 | TRBD1 | TGTGCCAGCACCCAGACAGGGGGGGGGCAAGGGGCCTACGAGCAGTACTTC | CASTQTGGGQGAYEQYF
TRBJ1-3 | few | TRBV4-3 | . | TGCGCCAGCAGCCGCAACCGAATAGAGGGCCAGTCCTCTGGAAACACCATATATTTT | CASSRNRIEGQSSGNTIYF
TRBJ1-2 | few | TRBV5-4 | . | TGTGCCAGCAGCTTGTTCGCCTATGGCTACACCTTC | CASSLFAYGYTF
TRBJ1-1 | few | TRBV28 | . | TGTGCCAGCAGTTTAGAGCCCCCAGCTGAAGCTTTCTTT | CASSLEPPAEAFF
TRBJ2-5 | . | TRBV7-9 | . | TGTGCCAGCAGCTTAGTGGGTGCAGGGGCAGAGACCCAGTACTTC | CASSLVGAGAETQYF
TRBJ2-1 | . | TRBV9 | . | TGTGCCAGCAGCATGACCCCGTTGGATGAGCAGTTCTTC | CASSMTPLDEQFF
TRBJ2-3 | . | TRBV9 | TRBD2 | TGTGCCAGCAGCGCGCTAGCGGGGGGCACAGATACGCAGTATTTT | CASSALAGGTDTQYF
TRBJ2-5 | . | TRBV7-2 | . | TGTGCCAGCAGCCGCCCATTAGAGACCCAGTACTTC | CASSRPLETQYF
TRBJ2-1 | many | TRBV5-1 | . | TGCGCCAGCAGCTTGGGATGGGGATCCTACAATGAGCAGTTCTTC | CASSLGWGSYNEQFF
TRBJ1-1 | . | TRBV28 | . | TGTGCCAGCACAGGGCCGGAAGCTTTCTTT | CASTGPEAFF
TRBJ2-3 | many | TRBV12-3/TRBV12-4 | TRBD2 | TGTGCCAGCAGCCCATTTAGCGGGGGTGACGATACGCAGTATTTT | CASSPFSGGDDTQYF
TRBJ1-1 | few | TRBV6-6 | . | TGTGCCAGCAGGTCCGGACAGACGAACACTGAAGCTTTCTTT | CASRSGQTNTEAFF
TRBJ1-1 | . | TRBV20-1 | TRBD1 | TGCAGTGCTAGGCTCCCCCAGGGGACAGGGGGCCCAATGAACACTGAAGCTTTCTTT | CSARLPQGTGGPMNTEAFF
TRBJ1-1 | many | TRBV18 | . | TGTGCCAGCTCACCCATCCGGAGGCTCATGAACACTGAAGCTTTCTTT | CASSPIRRLMNTEAFF